This entry describes one T cell receptor (beta chain). This sample is part of a study of molecular identifiers for immune sequencing clone quantification. TCRdb ran MiXCR on the PCR reads and lists one entry per CDR3 protein. Among about 640,000 distinct CDR3 sequences, about 20% were seen once, and the ten largest hold around 0.86%. This clonotype was sampled from a human donor in good health. Some libraries in this study had Jurkat cell RNA spiked in. The sequenced material came from naive CD8+ T cells from blood, with Jurkat cell RNA spiked in. Sample subset: FACS-sorted CD8+CD4-CCR7+CD45RA+ naive T cells.

The CDR3 DNA reads as TGTGCCAGCAGCTTGGTCCCGGGGGGCACTGAAGCTTTCTTT. Translation gives CASSLVPGGTEAFF. The chain joins TRBV5-6 to TRBJ1-1, with D maybe TRBD1 (5 bases). CDR1 and CDR2 (germline): SGHDT, YYEEEE. There are 14 residues in the CDR3. Trimming shortened V by 0 bases and J by 4 bases, and 10 bases separated the two germline ends. The complete variable domain, with remaining parts taken from reference TRBV5-6 and TRBJ1-1, reads DAGVTQSPTHLIKTRGQQVTLRCSPKSGHDTVSWYQQALGQGPQFIFQYYEEEERQRGNFPDRFSGHQFPNYSSELNVNALLLGDSALYLCASSLVPGGTEAFFGQGTRLTVV.